This passage covers 5 T cell receptor beta chains from one sample sequenced in a study of post-analysis software for immune sequencing data. Every TCR beta cDNA library bore unique molecular identifiers. Using its own MiXCR run on the PCR reads, TCRdb lists one record per CDR3 protein. This table has about half a million distinct CDR3 sequences, around 36% appearing once. For these TCRs, the target antigens are not known. Findings of the study overall: Included in a set of about 5 TRBV segments more frequent in patients than controls were TRBV5-6, TRBV5-1 and TRBV20-1.

Sequenced: blood. Every receptor here comes from a girl under 18 with multiple sclerosis.

This sequence joins TRBV27 and TRBJ2-3; D not certain. V was shortened by 0 bases and J by 2 bases, with 9 bases between the two germline ends. The CDR3 totals 15 residues. Germline V CDR1 and CDR2: MNHEY, SMNVEV (reference sequence). The CDR3 DNA reads TGTGCCAGCAGTTTATCTTTTCGCGTCACAGATACGCAGTATTTT. Translation: CASSLSFRVTDTQYF.

This clonotype has a handful of counts. J is TRBJ2-7 and V is TRBV14, with D tentatively TRBD1 (6 bases). The length of the CDR3 is 12 residues. From germline, CDR1 is SGHDN and CDR2 FVKESK. Trimming took 5 bases from V and 7 from J, leaving 12 bases between them. The CDR3 DNA follows: TGTGCCAGCAGCGGCACAGGGCTGGAGCAGTACTTC. Encoded protein: CASSGTGLEQYF.

This clonotype was picked up a small number of times. This chain joins TRBV5-1 and TRBJ2-7; a possible D gene is TRBD1 (6 bases). Germline V gene data show CDR1 as SGHRS and CDR2 as YFSETQ. With 4 bases removed from V and 2 bases from J, the gap between germline ends came to 13 bases. The CDR3 consists of 14 residues. The CDR3 region has the DNA TGCGCCAGCAGCCCGTCGACAGGAACCTACGAGCAGTACTTC. Translation: CASSPSTGTYEQYF.

CDR3 bases: TGTGCCAGCAGCCGAGGTCAGGGGGCTGCGGATCAGCCCCAGCATTTT. It yields the protein CASSRGQGAADQPQHF. This rearrangement joins TRBV6-6 to TRBJ1-5; 8 positions match TRBD1. The germline V gene encodes CDR1 MNHNY and CDR2 SVGAGI (reference sequence). The CDR3 is made up of 16 amino acids. V gave up 6 bases and J gave up 5 bases; unmatched junction bases: 12.

J is TRBJ1-5 and V is TRBV12-3 or TRBV12-4, with 7 positions matching TRBD1. Germline trimming cut 1 base from V and 0 bases from J; bases unmatched to any gene: 6. This CDR3 has 17 amino acids. CDR3 in amino acids: CASSLVQGENSNQPQHF. The DNA for the CDR3 is TGTGCCAGCAGTTTAGTGCAGGGGGAGAATAGCAATCAGCCCCAGCATTTT.